What follows is one TCR beta chain and its context. What it binds is unknown. Germline-derived CDR1 and CDR2 are SGDLS and YYNGEE. The V segment lost 3 bases and the J segment 5 bases; nucleotides outside the gene matches: 11. The CDR3 runs to 16 residues. The data were produced by immunoSEQ multiplex PCR, yet TCRdb's version contains in-frame clones alone and is incomplete. Found here are 2 million to 2.5 million clones, approximately 93% of them singletons; the top ten hold roughly 0.36%. This sample was included in a study of shared clonotypes between healthy human individuals. Study findings and constraints: Relative to their counterparts shared across all four donors, non-shared clonotypes exhibited diminished generation probabilities. Sharing across a handful of donors was seen in roughly 5% of naive CD4 clonotypes. Expectations were that clonotype sharing among donors would be affected by sequencing depth.

Sequenced input: naive CD4+ T cells from PBMCs. Subset in this sample: CD45RA+ positively selected. The TCR originated in a man between 18 and 35 years old in good health. Some clones in this sample may be carry-over from other donors' samples. The chain is built from TRBV9 and TRBJ2-5, with 9 positions matching TRBD2. The CDR3 sequence is CASSAGELAGLETQYF. The CDR3 DNA sequence: TGTGCCAGCAGCGCTGGGGAGCTAGCGGGACTCGAGACCCAGTACTTC.